This is a list of T cell receptor beta chains from one sample in a study of blood T cell repertoires in COVID-19. Method: immunoSEQ multiplex PCR; TCRdb's copy keeps in-frame clones and lacks some. The sample lists around 380,000 clones; about 89% were seen once. The sequencing sample was made of PBMCs or T cells enriched from blood (not recorded which). The receptors come from a man between 25 and 39 years old who had recovered from COVID-19. Each CDR3 is given with its conserved first and last residue. Each record gives: V gene, clone size, J gene, CDR3 protein. Rows may omit the clone size; those that give it use once, few, many or a size class.

>TRBV4-1|many|TRBJ2-3
CASSQGARGAGTDTQYF
>TRBV4-2|NA|TRBJ2-5
CASSLLPVNQETQYF
>TRBV6-2/TRBV6-3|NA|TRBJ2-5
CASSYAGLAGETQYF
>TRBV10-1|NA|TRBJ2-2
CASGGNTGELFF
>TRBV10-2|NA|TRBJ2-1
CASRSGGAGEQFF
>TRBV11-2|NA|TRBJ1-2
CASSLTDYYGYTF
>TRBV6-4|NA|TRBJ2-5
CASSQNGGETQYF
>TRBV3-1/TRBV3-2|NA|TRBJ2-7
CASSPTWVAGVQYF
>TRBV19|once|TRBJ1-4
CASSKNPSYRGANEKLFF
>TRBV11-2|NA|TRBJ1-2
CASSPDRNYGYTF
>TRBV10-2|NA|TRBJ2-3
CASSGVYMTSGGAGDTQYF
>TRBV5-1|NA|TRBJ1-4
CASSLEGETTRMFF
>TRBV19|NA|TRBJ1-4
CASSMRGLGGSTNEKLFF
>TRBV7-9|NA|TRBJ1-1
CASSLEWGHTEAFF
>TRBV19|NA|TRBJ2-1
CASSIVAGYNEQFF
>TRBV11-2|NA|TRBJ2-7
CASSVVQVQQYF
>TRBV7-2|NA|TRBJ2-7
CASSSPIRTTGGDEQYF
>TRBV19|NA|TRBJ2-7
CASHGTGSYEQYF
>TRBV19|NA|TRBJ2-3
CASSSQGTDTQYF
>TRBV7-2|NA|TRBJ1-2
CASSWVEGNYGYTF
>TRBV19|once|TRBJ2-7
CASSHTSLAGGPHITYEQYF
>TRBV18|NA|TRBJ1-4
CASSPLQADEKLFF
>TRBV4-1|NA|TRBJ1-5
CASSQPDREWIQPQHF
>TRBV10-1|NA|TRBJ1-1
CASSGRDLKAFF
>TRBV6-5|NA|TRBJ2-7
CASRRREKSSYEQYF
>TRBV19|NA|TRBJ1-5
CASTQDNLQPQHF
>TRBV27|NA|TRBJ2-3
CASRSLTDTQYF
>TRBV10-1|NA|TRBJ1-3
CASSQGYSGNTIYF
>TRBV4-1|NA|TRBJ2-3
CASSHPPPGADTQYF
>TRBV10-3|once|TRBJ1-4
CAAQATAGEKLFF
>TRBV6-4|NA|TRBJ1-1
CASSVSTGSGTEAFF
>TRBV21-1|NA|TRBJ1-6
CASSKGGRGLNNSPLHF
>TRBV5-1|NA|TRBJ2-1
CASSLTGGAYNEQFF
>TRBV5-8|NA|TRBJ1-1
CASSLAGVPNTEAFF
>TRBV7-8|NA|TRBJ2-1
CASSLVGGAGQGYNEQFF
>TRBV5-1|NA|TRBJ1-4
CASSLNREGEKLFF
>TRBV12-5|NA|TRBJ1-5
CASGLVLGTEYQPQHF
>TRBV19|once|TRBJ2-7
CASSEGTDNYEQYF
>TRBV4-2|NA|TRBJ1-3
CASSQDRGPKTGNTIYF
>TRBV11-2|NA|TRBJ1-5
CASSSGGQNQPQHF
>TRBV5-1|NA|TRBJ2-7
CASSLAGGLAYEQYF
>TRBV5-1|NA|TRBJ1-4
CASSSIGPGGEKLFF
>TRBV7-2|NA|TRBJ1-3
CASSLVGASGNTIYF
>TRBV7-9|NA|TRBJ1-2
CASSLAGTGDGYTF
>TRBV28|NA|TRBJ1-2
CASMLVVGGYTF
>TRBV7-9|NA|TRBJ2-7
CASSSGTGISEQYF
>TRBV9|NA|TRBJ1-2
CASSVSRQGDGYTF
>TRBV12-3/TRBV12-4|NA|TRBJ2-7
CASSLAVSGEQYF
>TRBV12-5|NA|TRBJ2-1
CASGLGQGDYNEQFF
>TRBV9|NA|TRBJ1-4
CASSLQGTNEKLFF
>TRBV24-1|once|TRBJ2-1
CATSPGLGFHEQFF
>TRBV7-9|NA|TRBJ2-2
CASSRGTSYTGELFF
>TRBV14|once|TRBJ2-3
CASSQDLGLAGTEDTQYF
>TRBV3-1/TRBV3-2|NA|TRBJ2-5
CASTLLRGRQETQYF